This TCR beta chain was obtained from a study of T cell repertoires in cytomegalovirus infection. TCRdb re-analysed the reads in MiXCR, keeping a single row per CDR3 protein. This table holds about 530,000 distinct CDR3 sequences, 26% found once. CDR3 length equals 11 residues. V shed 6 bases and J shed 4 bases, with 5 bases lying between them. Looked up from germline, CDR1 is KGHSH and CDR2 is LQKENI. Sequenced input: PBMCs. The source is a human donor in good health (CMV status not recorded). Some clones in this sample may be carry-over from other donors' samples. This chain uses TRBV18 with TRBJ2-3; D is undetermined. The CDR3 coding sequence is TGTGCCAGCTCTAACCCAGATACGCAGTATTTT. Translated: CASSNPDTQYF.